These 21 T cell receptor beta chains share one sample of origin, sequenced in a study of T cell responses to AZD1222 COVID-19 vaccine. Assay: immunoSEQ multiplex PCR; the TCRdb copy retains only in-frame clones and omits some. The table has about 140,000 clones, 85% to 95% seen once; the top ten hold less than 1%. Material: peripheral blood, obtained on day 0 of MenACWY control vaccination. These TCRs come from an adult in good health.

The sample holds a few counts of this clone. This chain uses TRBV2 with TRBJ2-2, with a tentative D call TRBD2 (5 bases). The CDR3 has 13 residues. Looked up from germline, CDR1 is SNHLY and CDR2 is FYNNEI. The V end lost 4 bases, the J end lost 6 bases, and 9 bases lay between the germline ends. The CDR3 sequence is CASSGTQAGELFF. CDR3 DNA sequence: TGTGCCAGCAGTGGGACTCAGGCCGGGGAGCTGTTTTTT.

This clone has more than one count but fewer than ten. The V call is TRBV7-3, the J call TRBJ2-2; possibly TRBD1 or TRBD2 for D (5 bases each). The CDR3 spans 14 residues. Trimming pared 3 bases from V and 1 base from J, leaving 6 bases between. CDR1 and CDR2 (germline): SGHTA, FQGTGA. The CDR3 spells CASSFGGNTGELFF. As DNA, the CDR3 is TGTGCCAGCAGCTTTGGGGGGAACACCGGGGAGCTGTTTTTT.

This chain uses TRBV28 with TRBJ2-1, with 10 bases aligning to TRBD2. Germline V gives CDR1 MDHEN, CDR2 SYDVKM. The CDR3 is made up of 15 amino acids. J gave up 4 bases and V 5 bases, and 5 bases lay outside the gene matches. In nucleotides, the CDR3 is TGTGCCAGCAGTCTTACTAGCGGGGAGTACAATGAGCAGTTCTTC. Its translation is CASSLTSGEYNEQFF. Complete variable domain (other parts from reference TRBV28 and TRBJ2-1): DVKVTQSSRYLVKRTGEKVFLECVQDMDHENMFWYRQDPGLGLRLIYFSYDVKMKEKGDIPEGYSVSREKKERFSLILESASTNQTSMYLCASSLTSGEYNEQFFGPGTRLTVL.

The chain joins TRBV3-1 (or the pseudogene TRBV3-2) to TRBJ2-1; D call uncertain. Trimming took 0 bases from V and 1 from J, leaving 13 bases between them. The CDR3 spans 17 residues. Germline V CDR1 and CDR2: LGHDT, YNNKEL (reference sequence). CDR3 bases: TGTGCCAGCAGCCAAGATCGTACGGCCGGTTCCTACAATGAGCAGTTCTTC. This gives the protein CASSQDRTAGSYNEQFF.

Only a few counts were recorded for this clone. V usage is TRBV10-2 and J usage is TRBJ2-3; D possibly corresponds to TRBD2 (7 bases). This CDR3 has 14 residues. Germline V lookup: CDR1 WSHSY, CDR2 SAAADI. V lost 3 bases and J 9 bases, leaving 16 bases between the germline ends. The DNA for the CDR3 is TGCGCCAGCAGTGATGGGGGCGGGAGTGGGACGCAGTATTTT. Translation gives CASSDGGGSGTQYF.

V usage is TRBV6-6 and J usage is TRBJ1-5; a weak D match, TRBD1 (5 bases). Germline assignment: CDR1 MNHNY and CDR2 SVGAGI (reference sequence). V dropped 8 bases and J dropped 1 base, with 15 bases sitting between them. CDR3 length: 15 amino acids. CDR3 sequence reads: CASRSNRDSNQPQHF. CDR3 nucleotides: TGTGCCAGCCGATCTAACCGGGACAGCAATCAGCCCCAGCATTTT.

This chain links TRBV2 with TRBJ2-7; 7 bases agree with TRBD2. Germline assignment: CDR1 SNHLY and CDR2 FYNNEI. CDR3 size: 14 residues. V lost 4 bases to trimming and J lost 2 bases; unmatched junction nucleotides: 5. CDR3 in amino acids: CASSVGGGAYEQYF. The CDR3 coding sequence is TGTGCCAGCAGTGTTGGGGGAGGGGCCTACGAGCAGTACTTC. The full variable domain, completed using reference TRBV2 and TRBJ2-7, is EPEVTQTPSHQVTQMGQEVILRCVPISNHLYFYWYRQILGQKVEFLVSFYNNEISEKSEIFDDQFSVERPDGSNFTLKIRSTKLEDSAMYFCASSVGGGAYEQYFGPGTRLTVT.

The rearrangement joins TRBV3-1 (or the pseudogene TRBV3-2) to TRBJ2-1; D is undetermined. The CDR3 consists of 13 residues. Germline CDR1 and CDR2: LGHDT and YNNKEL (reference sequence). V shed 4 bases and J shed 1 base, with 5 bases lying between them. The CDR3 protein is CASSLRSYNEQFF. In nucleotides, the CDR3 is TGTGCCAGCAGCCTCCGTTCCTACAATGAGCAGTTCTTC.

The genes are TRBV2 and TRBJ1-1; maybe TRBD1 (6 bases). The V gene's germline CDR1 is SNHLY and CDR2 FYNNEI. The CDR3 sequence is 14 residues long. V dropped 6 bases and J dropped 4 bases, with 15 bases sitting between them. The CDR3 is CASREQGRSTEAFF. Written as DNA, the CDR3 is TGTGCCAGCAGGGAACAGGGAAGGAGCACTGAAGCTTTCTTT. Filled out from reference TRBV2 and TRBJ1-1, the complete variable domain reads EPEVTQTPSHQVTQMGQEVILRCVPISNHLYFYWYRQILGQKVEFLVSFYNNEISEKSEIFDDQFSVERPDGSNFTLKIRSTKLEDSAMYFCASREQGRSTEAFFGQGTRLTVV.

DNA of the CDR3: TGTGCCAGCAGCCTAGGGGGAGTCGGCAGTCAGCCCCAGCATTTT. It encodes CASSLGGVGSQPQHF. V and J are TRBV7-8 and TRBJ1-5; maybe TRBD1 (6 bases). Trimming removed 5 bases at V and 6 bases at J, with 17 bases between. Germline values: CDR1 SGHVS, CDR2 FQNEAQ. CDR3 length equals 15 residues.

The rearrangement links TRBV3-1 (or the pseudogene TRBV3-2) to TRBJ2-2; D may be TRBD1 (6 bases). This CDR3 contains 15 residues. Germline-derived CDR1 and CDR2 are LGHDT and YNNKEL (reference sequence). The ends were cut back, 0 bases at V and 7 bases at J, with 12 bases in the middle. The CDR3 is CASSQDPGADGELFF. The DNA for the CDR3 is TGTGCCAGCAGCCAAGATCCAGGGGCGGACGGGGAGCTGTTTTTT.

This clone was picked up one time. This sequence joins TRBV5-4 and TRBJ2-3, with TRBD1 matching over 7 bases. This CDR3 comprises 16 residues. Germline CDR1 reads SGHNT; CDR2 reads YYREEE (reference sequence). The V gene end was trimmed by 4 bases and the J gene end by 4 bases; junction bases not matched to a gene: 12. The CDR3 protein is CASSLPRQGVPDTQYF. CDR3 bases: TGTGCCAGCAGCCTACCTCGACAGGGAGTCCCAGATACGCAGTATTTT.

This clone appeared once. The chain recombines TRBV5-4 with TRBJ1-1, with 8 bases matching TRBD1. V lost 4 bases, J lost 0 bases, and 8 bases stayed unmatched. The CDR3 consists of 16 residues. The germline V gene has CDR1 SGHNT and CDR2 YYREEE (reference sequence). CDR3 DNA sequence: TGTGCCAGCAGCGCTACCTGGACAGGGTTGAACACTGAAGCTTTCTTT. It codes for CASSATWTGLNTEAFF.

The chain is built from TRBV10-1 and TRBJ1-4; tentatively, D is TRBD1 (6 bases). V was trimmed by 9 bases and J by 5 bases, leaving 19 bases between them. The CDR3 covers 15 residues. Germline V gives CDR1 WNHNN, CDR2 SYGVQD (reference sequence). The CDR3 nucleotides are TGCGCCAGTAAGCCTACGGACAGACCAAATGAAAAACTGTTTTTT. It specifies CASKPTDRPNEKLFF.

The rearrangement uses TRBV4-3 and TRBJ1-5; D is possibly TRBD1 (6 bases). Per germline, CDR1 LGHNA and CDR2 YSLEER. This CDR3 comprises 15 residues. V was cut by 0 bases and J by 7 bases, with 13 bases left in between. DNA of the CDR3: TGCGCCAGCAGCCAAGAGGCCGGGGGGCGCCAGCCCCAGCATTTT. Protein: CASSQEAGGRQPQHF.

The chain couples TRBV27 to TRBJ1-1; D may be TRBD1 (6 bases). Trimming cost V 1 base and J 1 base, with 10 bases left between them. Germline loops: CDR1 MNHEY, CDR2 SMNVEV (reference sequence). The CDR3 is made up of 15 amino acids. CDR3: CASSLLAGANTEAFF. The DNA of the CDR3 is TGTGCCAGCAGTTTATTGGCAGGGGCGAACACTGAAGCTTTCTTT.

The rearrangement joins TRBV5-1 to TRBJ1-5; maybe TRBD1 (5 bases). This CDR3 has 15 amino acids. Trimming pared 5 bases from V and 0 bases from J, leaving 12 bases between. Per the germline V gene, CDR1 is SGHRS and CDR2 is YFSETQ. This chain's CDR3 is CASRAGTDSNQPQHF. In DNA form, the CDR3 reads TGCGCCAGCAGAGCCGGGACGGATAGCAATCAGCCCCAGCATTTT.

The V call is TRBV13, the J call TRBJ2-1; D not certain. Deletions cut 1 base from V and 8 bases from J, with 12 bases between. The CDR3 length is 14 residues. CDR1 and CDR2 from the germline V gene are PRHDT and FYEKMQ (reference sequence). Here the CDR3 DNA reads TGTGCCAGCAGCTTAGAGGCATCGCTTTATGAGCAGTTCTTC. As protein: CASSLEASLYEQFF.

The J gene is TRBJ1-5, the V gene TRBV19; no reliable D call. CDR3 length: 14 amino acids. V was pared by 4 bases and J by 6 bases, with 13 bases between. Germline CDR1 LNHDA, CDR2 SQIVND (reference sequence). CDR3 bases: TGTGCCAGTAGTACCCGACACCTGTTTCAGCCCCAGCATTTT. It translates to CASSTRHLFQPQHF.

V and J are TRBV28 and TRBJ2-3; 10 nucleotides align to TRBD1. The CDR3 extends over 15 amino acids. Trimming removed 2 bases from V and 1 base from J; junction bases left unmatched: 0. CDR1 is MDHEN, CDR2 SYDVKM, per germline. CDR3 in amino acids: CASSLGTGGTDTQYF. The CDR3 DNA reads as TGTGCCAGCAGTTTAGGGACAGGGGGCACAGATACGCAGTATTTT.

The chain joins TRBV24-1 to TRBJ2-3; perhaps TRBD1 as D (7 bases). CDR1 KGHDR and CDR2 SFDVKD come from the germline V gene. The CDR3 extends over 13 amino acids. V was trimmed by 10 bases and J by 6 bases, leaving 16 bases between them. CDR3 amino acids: CATSGPGGDTQYF. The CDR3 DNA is TGTGCCACTAGCGGTCCAGGGGGGGATACGCAGTATTTT.